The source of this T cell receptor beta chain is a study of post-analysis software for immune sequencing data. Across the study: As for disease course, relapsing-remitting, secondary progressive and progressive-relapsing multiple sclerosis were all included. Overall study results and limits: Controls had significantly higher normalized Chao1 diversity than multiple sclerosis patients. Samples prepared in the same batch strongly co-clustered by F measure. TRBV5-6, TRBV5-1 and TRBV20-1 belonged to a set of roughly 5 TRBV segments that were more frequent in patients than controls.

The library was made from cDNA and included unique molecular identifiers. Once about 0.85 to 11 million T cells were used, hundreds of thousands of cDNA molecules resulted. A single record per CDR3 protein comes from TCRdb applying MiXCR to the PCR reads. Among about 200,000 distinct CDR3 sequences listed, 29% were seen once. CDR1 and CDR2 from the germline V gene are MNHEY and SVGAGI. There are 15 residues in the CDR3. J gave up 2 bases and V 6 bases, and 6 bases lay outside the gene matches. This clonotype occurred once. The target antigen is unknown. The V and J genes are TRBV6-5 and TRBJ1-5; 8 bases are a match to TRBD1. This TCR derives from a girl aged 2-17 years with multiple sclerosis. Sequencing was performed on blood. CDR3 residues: CASSRDRGRNQPQHF. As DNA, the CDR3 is TGTGCCAGCAGCCGCGACAGGGGCCGCAATCAGCCCCAGCATTTT.